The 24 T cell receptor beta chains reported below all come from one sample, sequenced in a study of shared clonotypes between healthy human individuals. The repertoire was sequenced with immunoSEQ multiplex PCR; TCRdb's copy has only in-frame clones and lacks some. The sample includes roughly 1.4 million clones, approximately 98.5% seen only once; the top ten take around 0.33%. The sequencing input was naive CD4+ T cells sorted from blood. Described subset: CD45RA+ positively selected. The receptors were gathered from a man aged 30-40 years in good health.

CDR3 sequence (DNA): TGTGCCAGCAGCCCGCCGCGCTCCTACAATGAGCAGTTCTTC. Translating it yields CASSPPRSYNEQFF. The V and J genes are TRBV28 and TRBJ2-1; D remains unclear. CDR3 length: 14 residues. Per the germline V gene, CDR1 is MDHEN and CDR2 is SYDVKM. Trimming removed 6 bases from V and 0 bases from J, with 9 bases in between.

This chain's CDR3 is CASSTLGDSNQPQHF. CDR3 sequence (DNA): TGTGCCAGTAGTACCTTGGGGGATAGCAATCAGCCCCAGCATTTT. The chain carries TRBV19 and TRBJ1-5, with TRBD1 as a possible D gene (5 bases). V was shortened by 4 bases and J by 0 bases, with 10 bases between the two germline ends. This CDR3 has 15 amino acids. The germline V gene has CDR1 LNHDA and CDR2 SQIVND (reference sequence).

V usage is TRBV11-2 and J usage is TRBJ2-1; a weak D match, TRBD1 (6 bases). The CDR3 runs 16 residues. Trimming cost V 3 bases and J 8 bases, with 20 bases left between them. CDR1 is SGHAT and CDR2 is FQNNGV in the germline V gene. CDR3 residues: CASSFFIRGTRDEQFF. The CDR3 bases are TGTGCCAGCAGCTTTTTTATCAGGGGCACGAGGGATGAGCAGTTCTTC.

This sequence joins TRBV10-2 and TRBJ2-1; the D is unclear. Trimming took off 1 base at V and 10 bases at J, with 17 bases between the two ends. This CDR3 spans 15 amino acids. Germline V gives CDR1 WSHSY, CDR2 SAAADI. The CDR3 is CASSEWYGERPEQFF. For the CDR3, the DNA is TGCGCCAGCAGTGAGTGGTACGGTGAGCGTCCGGAGCAGTTCTTC.

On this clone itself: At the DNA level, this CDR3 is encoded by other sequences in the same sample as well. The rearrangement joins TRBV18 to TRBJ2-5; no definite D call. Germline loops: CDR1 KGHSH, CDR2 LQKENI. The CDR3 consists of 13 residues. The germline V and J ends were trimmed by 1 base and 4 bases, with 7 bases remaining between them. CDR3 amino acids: CASSPLERETQYF. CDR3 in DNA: TGTGCCAGCTCACCACTCGAACGAGAGACCCAGTACTTC. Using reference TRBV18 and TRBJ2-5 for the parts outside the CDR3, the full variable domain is NAGVMQNPRHLVRRRGQEARLRCSPMKGHSHVYWYRQLPEEGLKFMVYLQKENIIDESGMPKERFSAEFPKEGPSILRIQQVVRGDSAAYFCASSPLERETQYFGPGTRLLVL.

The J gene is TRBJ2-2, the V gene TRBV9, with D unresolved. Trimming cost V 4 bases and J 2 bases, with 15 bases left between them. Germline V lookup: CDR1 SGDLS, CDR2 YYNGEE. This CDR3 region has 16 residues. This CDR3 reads CASSRSARSNTGELFF. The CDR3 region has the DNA TGTGCCAGCAGCCGTTCGGCCCGGTCAAACACCGGGGAGCTGTTTTTT.

CDR3 DNA sequence: TGTGCCAGCAGTTTATTAGGACTAGCGGAAAACACCGGGGAGCTGTTTTTT. Its translation is CASSLLGLAENTGELFF. The rearrangement links TRBV27 to TRBJ2-2, with TRBD2 matching over 10 bases. CDR1 MNHEY and CDR2 SMNVEV come from the germline V gene (reference sequence). Trimming at V came to 1 base and at J to 2 bases, leaving 4 bases not matched to a gene. The CDR3 contains 17 residues.

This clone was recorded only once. CDR3 amino acids: CASSPGRNPNTEAFF. CDR3 DNA: TGTGCCAGCAGCCCAGGCAGGAATCCGAACACTGAAGCTTTCTTT. The chain combines TRBV7-9 with TRBJ1-1, with D hard to call. Germline V gene lookup returns CDR1 SEHNR and CDR2 FQNEAQ (reference sequence). This CDR3 region has 15 residues. Trimming stripped 5 bases from V and 1 base from J, with 14 bases between.

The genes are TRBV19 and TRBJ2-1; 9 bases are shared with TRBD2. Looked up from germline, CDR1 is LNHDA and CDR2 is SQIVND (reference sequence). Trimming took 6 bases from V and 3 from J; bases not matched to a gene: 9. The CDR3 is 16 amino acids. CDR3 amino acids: CASRTPGAGGYNEQFF. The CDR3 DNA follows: TGTGCCAGTAGGACCCCAGGAGCGGGAGGCTACAATGAGCAGTTCTTC. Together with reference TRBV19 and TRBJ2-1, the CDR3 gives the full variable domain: DGGITQSPKYLFRKEGQNVTLSCEQNLNHDAMYWYRQDPGQGLRLIYYSQIVNDFQKGDIAEGYSVSREKKESFPLTVTSAQKNPTAFYLCASRTPGAGGYNEQFFGPGTRLTVL.

The DNA of the CDR3 is TGTGCCAGCAGTTTATCCCCAGAGTGGCCCTACGAGCAGTACTTC. Translating gives CASSLSPEWPYEQYF. This chain joins TRBV27 and TRBJ2-7, with D uncertain. Germline V gene sequence: CDR1 MNHEY, CDR2 SMNVEV (reference sequence). V was shortened by 0 bases and J by 2 bases, with 11 bases between the two germline ends. The CDR3 has 15 residues.

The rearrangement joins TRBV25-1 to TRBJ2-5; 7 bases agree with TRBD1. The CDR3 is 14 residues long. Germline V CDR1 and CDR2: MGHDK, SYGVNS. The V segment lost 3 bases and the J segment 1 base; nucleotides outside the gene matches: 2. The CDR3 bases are TGTGCCAGCAGTGACACAGGGGTCCAAGAGACCCAGTACTTC. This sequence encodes CASSDTGVQETQYF.

CDR3 DNA: TGCAGCGTTGAAGTACAGAACAATAACTATGGCTACACCTTC. As protein: CSVEVQNNNYGYTF. The rearrangement uses TRBV29-1 and TRBJ1-2; no clear D. Germline assignment: CDR1 SQVTM and CDR2 ANQGSEA. Trimming pared 1 base from V and 1 base from J, leaving 10 bases between. This CDR3 has 14 residues.

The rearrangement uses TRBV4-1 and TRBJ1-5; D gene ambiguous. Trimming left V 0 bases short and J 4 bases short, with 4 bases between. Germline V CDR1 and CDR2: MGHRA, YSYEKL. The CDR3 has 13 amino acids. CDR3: CASSQEYNQPQHF. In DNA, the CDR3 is TGCGCCAGCAGCCAAGAATATAATCAGCCCCAGCATTTT.

The CDR3 here is CASSVGLAGVSYEQYF. The CDR3 bases are TGTGCCAGCAGCGTGGGACTAGCGGGAGTGTCCTACGAGCAGTACTTC. The chain joins TRBV7-8 to TRBJ2-7, with 14 bases fitting TRBD2. Losses at the gene ends were 5 bases for V and 1 base for J; bases not matched to a gene: 4. From germline, CDR1 is SGHVS and CDR2 FQNEAQ. The CDR3 extends over 16 amino acids.

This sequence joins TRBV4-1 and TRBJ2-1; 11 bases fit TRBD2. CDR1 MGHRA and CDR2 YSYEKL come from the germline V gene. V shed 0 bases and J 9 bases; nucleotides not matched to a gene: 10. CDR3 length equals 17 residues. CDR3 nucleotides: TGCGCCAGCAGCCAAGACCCTCATAGCGGGAGGGAGTTTGAGCAGTTCTTC. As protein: CASSQDPHSGREFEQFF.

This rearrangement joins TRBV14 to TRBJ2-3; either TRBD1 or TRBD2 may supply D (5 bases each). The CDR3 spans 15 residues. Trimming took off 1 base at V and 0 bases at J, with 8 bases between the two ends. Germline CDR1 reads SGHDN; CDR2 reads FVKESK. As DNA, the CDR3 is TGTGCCAGCAGCCAAGGAGGGGCCAGCACAGATACGCAGTATTTT. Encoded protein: CASSQGGASTDTQYF.

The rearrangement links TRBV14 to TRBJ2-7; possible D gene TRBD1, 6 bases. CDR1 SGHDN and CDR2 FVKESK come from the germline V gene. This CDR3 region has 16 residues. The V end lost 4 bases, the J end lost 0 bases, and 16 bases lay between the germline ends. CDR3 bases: TGTGCCAGCAGCCTAAATCTCGGGACAAGCTCCTACGAGCAGTACTTC. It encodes CASSLNLGTSSYEQYF.

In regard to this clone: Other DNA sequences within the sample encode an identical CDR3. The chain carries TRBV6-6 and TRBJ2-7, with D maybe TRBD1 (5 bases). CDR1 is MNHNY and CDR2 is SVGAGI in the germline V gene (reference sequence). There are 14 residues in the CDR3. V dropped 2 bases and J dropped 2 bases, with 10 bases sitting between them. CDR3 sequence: CASSYRQGTYEQYF. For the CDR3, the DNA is TGTGCCAGCAGTTACAGGCAGGGTACCTACGAGCAGTACTTC.

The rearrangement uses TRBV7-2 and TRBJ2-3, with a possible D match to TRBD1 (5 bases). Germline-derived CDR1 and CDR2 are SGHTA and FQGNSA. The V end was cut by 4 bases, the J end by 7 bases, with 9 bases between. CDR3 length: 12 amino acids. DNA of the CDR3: TGTGCCAGCAGCTCTAGGGGATATACGCAGTATTTT. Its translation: CASSSRGYTQYF.

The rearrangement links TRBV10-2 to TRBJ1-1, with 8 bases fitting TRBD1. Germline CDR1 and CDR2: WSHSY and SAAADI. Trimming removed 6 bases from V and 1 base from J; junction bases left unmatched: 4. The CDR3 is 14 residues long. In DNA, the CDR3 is TGCGCCAGCAGGGCCGGACAGGGGAACACTGAAGCTTTCTTT. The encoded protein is CASRAGQGNTEAFF.

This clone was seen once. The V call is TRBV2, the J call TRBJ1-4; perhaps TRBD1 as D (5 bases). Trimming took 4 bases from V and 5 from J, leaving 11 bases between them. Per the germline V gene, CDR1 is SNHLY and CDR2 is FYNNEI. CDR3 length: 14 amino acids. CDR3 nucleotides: TGTGCCAGCAGTGCTCAGGGATCGAATGAAAAACTGTTTTTT. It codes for CASSAQGSNEKLFF.

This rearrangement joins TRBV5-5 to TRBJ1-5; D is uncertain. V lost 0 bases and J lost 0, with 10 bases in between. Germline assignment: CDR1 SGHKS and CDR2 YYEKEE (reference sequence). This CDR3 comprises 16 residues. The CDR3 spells CASSLEAENSNQPQHF. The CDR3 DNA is TGTGCCAGCAGCTTGGAGGCGGAAAATAGCAATCAGCCCCAGCATTTT.

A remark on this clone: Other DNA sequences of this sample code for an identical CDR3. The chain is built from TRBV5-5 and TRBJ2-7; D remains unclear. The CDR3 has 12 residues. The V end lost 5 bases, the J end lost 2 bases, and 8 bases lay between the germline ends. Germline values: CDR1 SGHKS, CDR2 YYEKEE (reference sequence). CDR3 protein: CASSLGAYEQYF. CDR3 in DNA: TGTGCCAGCAGTCTTGGCGCCTACGAGCAGTACTTC.

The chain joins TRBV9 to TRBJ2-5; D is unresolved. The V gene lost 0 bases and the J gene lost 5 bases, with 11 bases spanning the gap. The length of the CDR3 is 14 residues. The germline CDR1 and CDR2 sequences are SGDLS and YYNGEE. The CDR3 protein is CASSVVGLGETQYF. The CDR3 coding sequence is TGTGCCAGCAGCGTAGTGGGTTTGGGGGAGACCCAGTACTTC.